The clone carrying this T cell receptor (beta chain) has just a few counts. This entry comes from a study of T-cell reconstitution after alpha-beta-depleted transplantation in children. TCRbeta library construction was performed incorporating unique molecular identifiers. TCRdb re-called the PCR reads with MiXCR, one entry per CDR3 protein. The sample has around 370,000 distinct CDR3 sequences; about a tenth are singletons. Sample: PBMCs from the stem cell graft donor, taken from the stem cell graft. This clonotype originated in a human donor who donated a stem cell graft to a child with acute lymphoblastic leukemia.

The CDR3 coding sequence is TGCGCCAGCAGCTTGGTCCCGGGACCCCTGAACACTGAAGCTTTCTTT. Its translation is CASSLVPGPLNTEAFF. The V and J genes are TRBV5-1 and TRBJ1-1; possible D gene TRBD1, 5 bases. V lost 0 bases to trimming and J lost 0 bases, with 12 bases between them. Germline-derived CDR1 and CDR2 are SGHRS and YFSETQ. CDR3 length equals 16 residues.